Here is one T cell receptor beta chain with its context. The data originate from a study of blood T cell repertoires in COVID-19. Study information: Collection of acute and convalescent COVID-19 samples took place in the United States, Italy and Spain. T cells, B-cell-depleted T cells, or PBMCs provided the cDNA or gDNA that served as material.

Seattle researchers signed up patients amid active infection and tracked them longitudinally. Per the germline V gene, CDR1 is SGHDT and CDR2 is YYEEEE. The CDR3 loop spans 12 amino acids. V gave up 3 bases and J gave up 6 bases; unmatched junction bases: 1. How the authors handled the data: Estimated nucleated cell counts came from reference gene primer amplification. Some clones are missing from TCRdb's copy, which holds only in-frame ones; the method was immunoSEQ multiplex PCR. That table furnishes V, J and clone size, whereas the DNA furnished D and trimming. The sample records some 500,000 clones, about 88% being singletons.

This sequence originates from a woman between 50 and 59 years old with COVID-19, enrolled during active disease. The chain carries TRBV5-6 and TRBJ2-7, with 9 positions matching TRBD1. The specimen was peripheral blood. In nucleotides, the CDR3 is TGTGCCAGCAGCTGGGGACAGGGCGAGCAGTACTTC. Amino acids: CASSWGQGEQYF.